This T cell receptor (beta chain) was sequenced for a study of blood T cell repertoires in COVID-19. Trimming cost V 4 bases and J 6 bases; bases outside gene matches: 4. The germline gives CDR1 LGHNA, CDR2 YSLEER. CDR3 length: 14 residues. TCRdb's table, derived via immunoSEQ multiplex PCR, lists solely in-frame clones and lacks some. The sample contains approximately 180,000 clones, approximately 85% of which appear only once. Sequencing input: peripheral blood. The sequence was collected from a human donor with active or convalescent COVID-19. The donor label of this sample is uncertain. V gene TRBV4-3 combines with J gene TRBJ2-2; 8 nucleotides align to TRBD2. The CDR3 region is CASSRSGGSGELFF. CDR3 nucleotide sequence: TGCGCCAGCAGCCGCAGCGGGGGATCCGGGGAGCTGTTTTTT.